This TCR beta chain was recorded in a study of shared clonotypes between healthy human individuals. The V segment lost 2 bases and the J segment 3 bases; nucleotides outside the gene matches: 6. CDR3 length: 15 residues. From germline, CDR1 is LNHNV and CDR2 YYDKDF (reference sequence). The table came from immunoSEQ multiplex PCR; TCRdb's copy has only in-frame clones and leaves some out. This sample has 2,500,000 or so clones; roughly 92% occur once, and the top ten carry 0.37%. Sequencing was performed on naive CD4+ T cells from PBMCs. Subset specified: CD45RA+ positively selected. The sequence was obtained from a man aged 18-30 years in good health. Some clones in this sample may be carry-over from other donors' samples. The rearrangement links TRBV15 to TRBJ1-2, with 7 bases that match TRBD1. The CDR3 nucleotides read TGTGCCACCAGCAGAAAGGACAGGACCGACTATGGCTACACCTTC. Translation gives CATSRKDRTDYGYTF.